This record looks at one TCR beta chain sequence and its context. This clone was counted only a few times. Its cognate antigen has yet to be identified. Base qualities are not recorded, but no much larger clone differs from it by a single base. The cohort consisted of some 730 healthy bone marrow donors. Cohort members were all nominally healthy when sampled, although unrecorded immune exposures were likely present. The donor was CMV seronegative and belonged to the group of 350 to 400 seronegative cohort members. A peripheral blood sample was provided by each donor, and peripheral blood mononuclear cells were used for TCR beta sequencing. The Qiagen DNeasy Blood Extraction Kit was used to extract genomic DNA from the blood cell samples. The sample comes from a study of cytomegalovirus exposure and HLA in healthy donors (dated by TCRdb to the late 2010s). In the study overall: An earlier analysis of roughly 630 of the donors reported roughly 270 Gb of sequence data and approximately 110 million unique TCR beta sequences from 190 million or so T cells. An early release that covered some 630 HLA-typed donors contained approximately 320 gigabases of sequencing data and 75 million to 100 million unique TCR sequences. Of the roughly 400 genotyped donors, around 81% fell in the genetic ancestry cluster associated with self-reported Caucasian donors. The study aimed to test whether cataloging public T cell receptors could reveal signatures of past pathogen exposure. The T cell repertoires of 700 or so subjects were profiled by immunosequencing and related to cytomegalovirus serostatus. In addition to the first cohort of roughly 700 subjects, a separate validation cohort of under 150 different subjects was used. To predict cytomegalovirus infection status, the study brought together high-throughput TCR immunosequencing, statistical association of individual TCRs with disease status, and machine learning. In a later analysis, previously published TCR beta repertoires from roughly 710 donors were re-analyzed and high-resolution HLA genotyping was added so that TCR occurrence patterns could be studied. Rather than drawing on any new phenotypic data, the later analysis identified candidate immune exposures from TCR beta sequences and the way those sequences occurred across donors. To decide whether each TCR beta V gene segment behaved as functional or pseudogenic, an earlier analysis of approximately 620 of the donors relied on high-throughput TCR beta sequencing. Donor age, sex, ethnicity and CMV serostatus were collected together with the repertoire data. In a later genetic analysis, genome-wide SNP genotypes for about 65% of the roughly 670 donors were used, and that subset was treated as a discovery cohort. All discovery cohort repertoires had been generated on a single sequencing platform. Both class I and class II loci were covered by HLA typing, at four-digit resolution. The number of typed donors differed by locus: about 629-630 for A, B, C, DRB1 and DQB1; some 500 for DQA1; over 600 for DPA1; and roughly 450 for DPB1. Because of strong linkage in the cohort, roughly 5 DR-DQ haplotypes were treated as single units for association and clustering. On average, roughly 200,000 unique TCR beta nucleotide sequences were sequenced per donor among 398 genotyped donors of the cohort, with approximately 18% of those sequences being non-productive.

The full study reports these points: V-gene and J-gene trimming of TCR beta chains was associated with a missense DCLRE1C variant in a later genetic analysis, and the association was replicated in an independent cohort. A later analysis associated 16,951 TCR beta sequences with specific HLA alleles at a false discovery rate of 0.05. According to the authors, the approach could potentially be generalized to other disease states and immunological phenotypes. The classifier was reported to diagnose cytomegalovirus status with high specificity and sensitivity in both the original and validation cohorts. A later analysis reported that several top co-occurrence clusters appeared linked to parvovirus B19, influenza, CMV and Epstein-Barr virus. The sequencing pipeline was judged likely to have produced a cluster of highly shared sequence variants as a technical artifact. When HLA alleles, especially DR and DQ, strongly co-occurred, TCR associations were difficult to assign to individual alleles. The presence/absence analyses assumed that sequencing depth was roughly uniform across donors, and that assumption may not be true. Most TCR sequences were observed very rarely across donors, whereas some public TCRs were present in many individuals. Because counts were too low, more than 15 rarely observed V segments, including chromosome 9 orphons, were left out of the earlier analysis of a few hundred of the donors. Compared with the roughly 710-donor mean, donors in an Asian-associated ancestry cluster had fewer N-insertions in productive TCRs, according to a later genetic analysis. Immune exposure information for the cohort was limited to CMV serostatus. According to a later analysis, most CMV-associated TCR beta chains appeared to be HLA-restricted, and the HLA associations seemed to be driven largely by CMV exposure. Broadly in line with IMGT annotations, most TCR beta V segments showed up in productive rearrangements about 87% or about 30% of the time in an earlier analysis of 587 of the donors. A later analysis found that TCR association rates varied across HLA loci, with DRB1 alleles showing the most associated TCRs and HLA-C alleles the fewest. Correlated functional status among segregating V segments might reflect linkage disequilibrium, but an unknown experimental factor could not be ruled out. In vitro tests confirmed that a few of the cytomegalovirus-associated TCR beta chains recognize cytomegalovirus antigens. In a later analysis, HLA-associated TCR beta chains were found to be more clonally expanded and to have lower generation probabilities than equally common non-associated chains. A further reported finding was that TCR beta sequences accurately predicted the HLA-A and HLA-B alleles for most subjects in the first cohort. Only TCR beta chains were sequenced in this cohort, and the absence of alpha or paired-chain data limited detectable features. Because some donors lacked HLA typing at each locus, the association tests relied only on the typed subset. A total of about 180 TCR beta chains were listed by the study as associated with cytomegalovirus.

Libraries were prepared through the immunoSEQ multiplex PCR assay. The multiplex PCR relied on a mix of 60 forward primers for TCR Vbeta segments and 13 reverse primers for TCR Jbeta segments. The CDR3 region of rearranged TCR beta genes was amplified from genomic DNA by a multiplex PCR assay. Amplified TCR beta libraries were sequenced as 87-base-pair reads on the Illumina HiSeq System. Per the original workflow: A later analysis tallied 75 million to 95 million unique TCR beta chains across the 650 to 750 repertoires, and about 10 million of those chains were shared by two or more donors. A nearest-neighbor algorithm error-corrected the raw reads and collapsed the reads into unique sequences, merging closely related sequences to remove PCR and sequencing errors. CDR3 sequences were aligned to IMGT reference sequences to assign V, D and J gene segments. Each retained sequence needed at least a six-nucleotide match to both a V gene segment and a J gene segment. A rearrangement counted as productive if the CDR3 had no stop codons and remained in frame with V and J, and every other rearrangement counted as non-productive. Following IMGT convention, CDR3 was defined as the stretch from the second conserved V-encoded cysteine up to the conserved J-encoded phenylalanine. The earlier analysis of a few hundred of the donors excluded sequences that lacked an unambiguous match to a single V gene segment. An earlier analysis of some 610 of the donors called V segments functional above 56.7% productive rearrangements and segregating when the between-donor standard deviation exceeded 5%. A statistical classification framework was built to diagnose cytomegalovirus status from the catalog of TCR beta chain sequences. In a later analysis, TCR nucleotide sequences were compared against IMGT/GENE-DB human TR gene sequences so that V and J genes could be assigned. A later analysis assigned CDR3 sequences and most-parsimonious VDJ recombination scenarios with the TCRdist pipeline. In a later analysis, each TCR beta chain was defined by its CDR3 amino acid sequence together with its V-gene family, and reads lacking a unique V-gene family were excluded. A later analysis removed 550 to 650 highly shared, low-generation-probability nucleotide sequences to deal with suspected cross-contamination and a sequencing artifact. In a later analysis, a clonal expansion index for each public chain was calculated from normalized within-repertoire ranks of inferred template counts. In a later analysis, generation probabilities were computed using a VDJ recombination model fitted to out-of-frame rearrangements, and the results were checked against IGoR. In a later analysis, hypergeometric tests were used to score TCR-TCR, TCR-HLA and TCR-CMV co-occurrence, with a repertoire-size bias correction applied to TCR pairs. A later analysis estimated false discovery rates by permuting HLA or CMV assignments 20 times. In a later analysis, co-occurring TCRs were grouped with DBSCAN, and TCRdist sequence similarity was added when clustering was performed within HLA-allele-positive subsets. Co-occurrence clustering excluded repertoires with fewer than 30,000 or more than 120,000 public chains, plus five with anomalous nucleotide sharing. TCRdb holds this immuneACCESS table with in-frame rearrangements only. Some clones are missing; in checked studies, unresolved V genes explain under half, and the rest has no known cause. That table furnishes V, J and clone size, whereas the DNA furnished D and trimming. The sample table contains about 150,000 clones; only one count was recorded for about 85% of them. Together, the top ten hold 1% of the sample.

This clonotype was obtained from a boy aged 2 to 10 in good health and CMV-seronegative. Input material: PBMCs.

In nucleotide form, the sequence is TGTGCCAGCTCACCGGCGCAGCGGGGACCCTACGAGCAGTACTTC. Translated, it gives CASSPAQRGPYEQYF. The sequence links TRBV18 to TRBJ2-7, with 7 middle bases fitting TRBD2. CDR1 KGHSH and CDR2 LQKENI are derived from the germline V gene. From V the trimming removes 3 bases and from J it removes 2 bases, while the gene matches leave 7 bases of the junction unaccounted for. Inclusive of the bounding cysteine and phenylalanine, the CDR3 is 15 residues long. Just the 45-base CDR3 DNA is kept, in frame starting at base 1.